These T cell receptor beta chains were read from a single sample in a study of CD8 T cells in ankylosing spondylitis. TCRdb re-called the 5' RACE reads with MiXCR, one entry per CDR3 protein. The sample includes approximately 260,000 distinct CDR3 sequences, around 9.1% of them seen just once. The sample was blood, either unsorted or a sorted T cell fraction (not recorded which). The receptors stem from a male donor with ankylosing spondylitis or in good health (not recorded which). CDR3s include the opening cysteine and the closing phenylalanine or tryptophan. A D gene is named only where the DNA matches it firmly. The size entry is marked missing in some rows and otherwise reads once, few, many or a size class.

J gene	clone size	V gene	D gene	CDR3 protein	CDR3 DNA
TRBJ2-1	.	TRBV7-2	.	CASSLGDAFYNEQFF	TGTGCCAGCAGCTTGGGGGACGCTTTCTACAATGAGCAGTTCTTC
TRBJ2-7	.	TRBV5-5	TRBD2	CASSRSLAGGIHEQYF	TGTGCCAGCAGCCGATCTCTAGCGGGAGGGATCCACGAGCAGTACTTC
TRBJ2-6	many	TRBV11-2	.	CASSLGTGIGANVLTF	TGTGCCAGCAGCTTAGGAACAGGGATAGGGGCCAACGTCCTGACTTTC
TRBJ2-3	many	TRBV10-3	TRBD1	CAIGAGQGARDTQYF	TGTGCCATCGGTGCTGGACAGGGGGCTCGGGATACGCAGTATTTT
TRBJ2-7	many	TRBV6-1	TRBD2	CASIERASGNIHEQYF	TGTGCCAGCATTGAAAGGGCTAGCGGGAATATCCACGAGCAGTACTTC
TRBJ2-1	many	TRBV5-6	TRBD2	CASTTPLAGDYNEQFF	TGTGCCAGCACTACCCCACTAGCGGGAGATTACAATGAGCAGTTCTTC
TRBJ2-4	many	TRBV6-1	.	CASGITVKNIQYF	TGTGCCAGCGGCATTACAGTAAAAAACATTCAGTACTTC
TRBJ1-2	many	TRBV29-1	.	CSVVWGDGYTF	TGCAGCGTCGTCTGGGGGGATGGCTACACCTTC
TRBJ1-1	many	TRBV6-1	.	CASSVQGALNTEAFF	TGTGCCAGCAGCGTCCAAGGGGCCTTGAACACTGAAGCTTTCTTT
TRBJ2-1	many	TRBV10-3	.	CAISEGPPPHNEQFF	TGTGCCATCAGTGAGGGGCCCCCCCCACACAATGAGCAGTTCTTC
TRBJ1-2	.	TRBV7-2	.	CASSLGRTYGYTF	TGTGCCAGCAGCTTAGGACGGACCTATGGCTACACCTTC
TRBJ1-1	many	TRBV20-1	.	CSARPITGKGTEAFF	TGCAGTGCTAGACCTATAACAGGGAAAGGCACTGAAGCTTTCTTT
TRBJ2-7	.	TRBV20-1	.	CCARETRRTEGVYEQYF	TGCTGTGCTAGAGAAACCCGGAGGACAGAGGGGGTCTACGAGCAGTACTTC
TRBJ2-5	.	TRBV7-9	TRBD2	CASSLKAGGFGETQYF	TGTGCCAGCAGCTTAAAAGCGGGAGGTTTTGGAGAGACCCAGTACTTC
TRBJ2-5	many	TRBV28	.	CASSSTVKETQYF	TGTGCCAGCAGTAGTACAGTAAAAGAGACCCAGTACTTC
TRBJ2-4	many	TRBV4-1	.	CASSQERGGGKNIQYF	TGCGCCAGCAGCCAAGAGCGGGGTGGCGGCAAAAACATTCAGTACTTC
TRBJ2-7	many	TRBV20-1	.	CSAALGGYEQYF	TGCAGTGCTGCGCTAGGGGGCTACGAGCAGTACTTC
TRBJ2-5	many	TRBV25-1	.	CASSSGSGWETQYF	TGTGCCAGCAGTTCCGGGTCGGGTTGGGAGACCCAGTACTTC
TRBJ2-5	many	TRBV12-3/TRBV12-4	.	CASSLSGFWETQYF	TGTGCCAGCAGCCTTTCAGGGTTTTGGGAGACCCAGTACTTC
TRBJ1-3	few	TRBV20-1	.	CSARDRLKGNTIYF	TGCAGTGCTAGAGATAGGCTTAAAGGAAACACCATATATTTT
TRBJ1-1	.	TRBV4-2	.	CASSPGVLNTEAFF	TGTGCCAGCAGCCCCGGGGTACTCAACACTGAAGCTTTCTTT
TRBJ2-1	many	TRBV29-1	.	CSVEHNEQFF	TGCAGCGTTGAGCACAATGAGCAGTTCTTC
TRBJ1-5	many	TRBV12-3/TRBV12-4	.	CASSFGGGAAQHF	TGTGCCAGCAGTTTTGGGGGAGGAGCTGCCCAGCATTTT
TRBJ2-7	many	TRBV5-6	.	CASRLDGGATYEQYF	TGTGCCAGCAGGCTTGATGGGGGGGCGACCTACGAGCAGTACTTC
TRBJ1-1	few	TRBV6-2/TRBV6-3	TRBD1	CASRGTGRTEAFF	TGTGCCAGCAGGGGGACAGGGCGCACTGAAGCTTTCTTT
TRBJ1-4	many	TRBV5-1	TRBD1	CASGTGSPREKLFF	TGCGCCAGCGGGACAGGGTCCCCAAGGGAAAAACTGTTTTTT
TRBJ2-7	.	TRBV19	.	CASRGPPTYEQYF	TGTGCCAGTAGGGGGCCCCCCACCTACGAGCAGTACTTC
TRBJ2-4	many	TRBV20-1	TRBD2	CSASEAGGSKNIQYF	TGCAGTGCTAGTGAGGCGGGAGGGAGCAAAAACATTCAGTACTTC
TRBJ2-1	.	TRBV7-2	TRBD2	CASSLAGSGGSYNEQFF	TGTGCCAGCAGCTTAGCCGGTAGCGGGGGCTCCTACAATGAGCAGTTCTTC
TRBJ2-1	few	TRBV29-1	.	CSVGRASSYNEQFF	TGCAGCGTAGGAAGGGCGAGCTCCTACAATGAGCAGTTCTTC
TRBJ1-5	many	TRBV30	.	CAWSARQKGDAQPQHF	TGTGCCTGGAGTGCCCGGCAAAAGGGGGACGCTCAGCCCCAGCATTTT
TRBJ2-6	many	TRBV2	.	CARGPLSGANVLTF	TGTGCCAGGGGACCCCTCTCTGGGGCCAACGTCCTGACTTTC
TRBJ1-2	.	TRBV11-3	.	CASSPSPMGYGYTF	TGTGCCAGCAGCCCTTCTCCGATGGGCTATGGCTACACCTTC
TRBJ1-5	few	TRBV6-2/TRBV6-3	.	CASSHSSRHQYSNQPQHF	TGTGCCAGCAGCCACAGCTCCCGACACCAGTATAGCAATCAGCCCCAGCATTTT
TRBJ1-6	many	TRBV29-1	TRBD1	CSVQKGASSPLHF	TGCAGCGTGCAGAAGGGGGCCTCATCACCCCTCCACTTT
TRBJ2-4	many	TRBV7-2	.	CASSLGVGGGNIQYF	TGTGCCAGCAGCTTAGGAGTTGGAGGCGGAAACATTCAGTACTTC
TRBJ2-7	many	TRBV4-2	.	CASSQAADSSYEQYF	TGTGCCAGCAGCCAAGCTGCTGACAGTTCCTACGAGCAGTACTTC
TRBJ1-2	few	TRBV7-3	TRBD1	CASAPTGRDYGYTF	TGTGCCAGCGCCCCGACAGGGAGGGACTATGGCTACACCTTC